Below, 27 T cell receptor beta chains from the same sample are listed, as sequenced in a study of regulatory T cells in long-lasting Graves disease. Building of the TCR beta libraries involved iRepertoire HTBI primers and Arm-PCR of CDR3 regions. TCRdb ran MiXCR on the multiplex PCR reads and lists one entry per CDR3 protein. This sample yields about 560,000 distinct CDR3 sequences, of which roughly 15% are seen a single time; around 13% belongs to the top ten. Time point specified: newly diagnosed GD, antithyroid drugs for less than 3 months. TCR sequences were obtained from RNA taken from PBMCs. The sample was also reused in another study, on T cells in Graves' hyperthyroidism and ophthalmopathy.

The input for sequencing was peripheral blood mononuclear cells (PBMCs), taken at new diagnosis, from a patient treated with antithyroid drugs. The receptor source for this set is a man aged 18-30 years with Graves disease.

About this clonotype: One junction end disagrees with the germline gene, perhaps due to a read error. This chain joins TRBV20-1 and TRBJ1-5; 7 bases are shared with TRBD1. The CDR3 runs 14 residues. Germline V gene sequence: CDR1 DFQATT, CDR2 SNEGSKA (reference sequence). This CDR3 is CSARDRDSNQPQHF. The DNA of the CDR3 is TGCAGTGCCAGAGACAGGGATAGCAATCAGCCCCAGCATTTT.

This clonotype was detected a few times. The genes are TRBV19 and TRBJ2-7; a weak D match, TRBD2 (5 bases). The CDR3 runs 14 residues. The germline V gene has CDR1 LNHDA and CDR2 SQIVND (reference sequence). Trimming cost V 7 bases and J 5 bases, with 18 bases left between them. CDR3 in DNA: TGTGCCAGTACGGACTCGGGTCTCGCAAACGAGCAGTACTTC. Amino acid sequence: CASTDSGLANEQYF. Based on the CDR3 plus reference TRBV19 and TRBJ2-7, the full variable domain is DGGITQSPKYLFRKEGQNVTLSCEQNLNHDAMYWYRQDPGQGLRLIYYSQIVNDFQKGDIAEGYSVSREKKESFPLTVTSAQKNPTAFYLCASTDSGLANEQYFGPGTRLTVT.

There are a few counts of this clonotype. The chain uses TRBV7-9 and TRBJ1-1; D may be TRBD1 (6 bases). The CDR3 loop spans 16 amino acids. CDR1 and CDR2 from the germline V gene are SEHNR and FQNEAQ (reference sequence). V gave up 6 bases and J gave up 1 base, with 18 bases separating them. CDR3 coding DNA: TGTGCCAGCAGATCGAAGGGGGGAGTGGGGAACACTGAAGCTTTCTTT. Encoded protein: CASRSKGGVGNTEAFF.

In its sample, this clonotype was seen many times. The chain is built from TRBV12-3 or TRBV12-4 and TRBJ2-7; 13 nucleotides align to TRBD2. The CDR3 contains 16 residues. V was pared by 6 bases and J by 5 bases, with 10 bases of the junction left unmatched. In nucleotides, the CDR3 is TGTGCCAGCAGCGAAGGGACTAGCGGGATTTTCCACGAGCAGTACTTC. Its protein is CASSEGTSGIFHEQYF.

V usage is TRBV9 and J usage is TRBJ2-7, with 14 bases identical to TRBD2. The V gene end was trimmed by 5 bases and the J gene end by 5 bases; junction bases not matched to a gene: 6. In germline, CDR1 is SGDLS, CDR2 YYNGEE. The CDR3 is made up of 15 amino acids. The CDR3 spells CASSPGGLAGDEQYF. DNA for the CDR3: TGTGCCAGCAGTCCCGGGGGACTAGCGGGAGACGAGCAGTACTTC.

J is TRBJ2-5 and V is TRBV6-1, with D possibly called TRBD1 or TRBD2 (5 bases each). This CDR3 region has 13 residues. Germline CDR1 is MNHNS and CDR2 is SASEGT. Trimming removed 8 bases from V and 3 bases from J, with 13 bases in between. The CDR3 DNA reads TGTGCCAGCCGGGGCTTAAGTAAAGAGACCCAGTACTTC. Translating gives CASRGLSKETQYF.

The V and J genes are TRBV24-1 and TRBJ2-1; 8 bases are a match to TRBD1. V was clipped by 0 bases and J by 6 bases; unmatched bases: 0. CDR1 is KGHDR and CDR2 is SFDVKD in the germline V gene. There are 14 residues in the CDR3. CDR3 nucleotide sequence: TGTGCCACCAGTGATTTGGGGACAGGCAATGAGCAGTTCTTC. This codes for CATSDLGTGNEQFF.

This clonotype was detected ten times or more. The V and J genes are TRBV6-1 and TRBJ2-2; D is uncertain. V was clipped by 7 bases and J by 6 bases, with 12 bases between them. CDR1 MNHNS and CDR2 SASEGT come from the germline V gene. This CDR3 is 13 amino acids long. The CDR3 nucleotides read TGTGCCAGCACCGACCCGGGCGCCGGGGAGCTGTTTTTT. Amino acid sequence: CASTDPGAGELFF.

This rearrangement joins TRBV11-3 to TRBJ2-1; 7 bases align to TRBD1. Germline-derived CDR1 and CDR2 are SGHNT and YENEEA. Germline trimming cut 8 bases from V and 0 bases from J; bases unmatched to any gene: 4. The CDR3 spans 14 residues. CDR3 DNA sequence: TGTGCCAGCCAGGGGGTAAGCTCCTACAATGAGCAGTTCTTC. Protein: CASQGVSSYNEQFF.

Concerning this clonotype: It differs at one base from a far larger clone, so likely a read error. The rearrangement uses TRBV3-1 and TRBJ2-1; D not resolved. The CDR3 extends over 15 amino acids. V lost 3 bases and J lost 10, with 19 bases in between. Germline-derived CDR1 and CDR2 are LGHDT and YNNKEL (reference sequence). CDR3 amino acids: CASSQVGKGSYEQFF. CDR3 nucleotide sequence: TGTGCCAGCAGCCAGGTGGGAAAGGGCTCCTACGAGCAGTTCTTC.

As for this clonotype: This clone may be a read error of a much larger clone one base away. The rearrangement links TRBV11-1 to TRBJ2-3, with D possibly TRBD1 on 6 matching bases. The J call may be mistaken, given a closer DNA end match to TRBJ2-7. From germline, CDR1 is SGHAT and CDR2 FQDESV (reference sequence). The CDR3 spans 15 residues. Written as DNA, the CDR3 is TGTGCCAGCAGTCGGACGAGGCTCGGGGACAATGAGCAGTACTTC. Encoded protein: CASSRTRLGDNEQYF.

This clonotype was seen just once. The chain uses TRBV2 and TRBJ2-1; the match to TRBD2 covers 12 bases. V dropped 9 bases and J dropped 8; count of bases not matched to a gene: 11. Germline V gene lookup returns CDR1 SNHLY and CDR2 FYNNEI. This CDR3 spans 15 amino acids. As DNA, the CDR3 is TGTGCCAGTAAACTGACTAGCGGGAGTTCCGATGAGCAGTTCTTC. Amino acids: CASKLTSGSSDEQFF.

This chain joins TRBV29-1 and TRBJ2-2, with 14 bases fitting TRBD2. Unmatched junction bases numbered 13, after V lost 2 bases and J lost 2 bases. This CDR3 has 20 residues. Germline CDR1 SQVTM, CDR2 ANQGSEA. The CDR3 sequence: CSVERGGGLAGETNTGELFF. The CDR3 region has the DNA TGCAGCGTTGAACGGGGGGGGGGACTAGCGGGAGAGACAAACACCGGGGAGCTGTTTTTT.

This clonotype was observed at least ten times. This chain links TRBV20-1 with TRBJ1-2, with D perhaps TRBD1 (6 bases). CDR3 length: 14 residues. Germline loops: CDR1 DFQATT, CDR2 SNEGSKA (reference sequence). V was shortened by 6 bases and J by 8 bases, with 22 bases between the two germline ends. CDR3 nucleotide sequence: TGCAGTGCCCTAAGAGGGCGGGGGCGGAGAGGCTACACCTTC. Its protein is CSALRGRGRRGYTF.

This clonotype has ten or more counts. The chain uses TRBV20-1 and TRBJ2-3; TRBD2 aligns across 8 bases. The V and J ends lost 4 bases and 2 bases, in that order; junction bases with no gene match: 8. CDR1 is DFQATT and CDR2 is SNEGSKA in the germline V gene (reference sequence). This CDR3 spans 15 amino acids. The CDR3 bases are TGCAGTGCTATCGAGCGGGAGTGGTTCACAGATACGCAGTATTTT. Protein: CSAIEREWFTDTQYF.

At least ten counts were recorded for this clonotype. V is TRBV20-1 and J is TRBJ2-7; 9 bases line up with TRBD1. Trimming removed 6 bases from V and 4 bases from J; junction bases left unmatched: 7. CDR1 and CDR2 (germline): DFQATT, SNEGSKA (reference sequence). The CDR3 extends over 13 amino acids. CDR3 nucleotides: TGCAGTGCACGGGGGACAGGGATATACGAGCAGTACTTC. This encodes CSARGTGIYEQYF.

The sample holds many counts of this clonotype. The rearrangement joins TRBV15 to TRBJ1-2; D unclear. The CDR3 covers 15 residues. In germline, CDR1 is LNHNV, CDR2 YYDKDF (reference sequence). Trimming pared 0 bases from V and 5 bases from J, leaving 13 bases between. The DNA for the CDR3 is TGTGCCACCAGCAGAGATAGAACCGATCTTTATGGCTACACCTTC. This gives the protein CATSRDRTDLYGYTF.

This clonotype was counted a few times. This chain joins TRBV4-1 and TRBJ2-7; possible D gene TRBD2, 5 bases. Trimming took 1 base from V and 3 from J, leaving 16 bases between them. The length of the CDR3 is 16 residues. CDR1 and CDR2 from the germline V gene are MGHRA and YSYEKL. CDR3 protein: CASSQGAPGLNYEQYF. The CDR3 DNA is TGCGCCAGCAGCCAAGGCGCACCAGGACTCAACTACGAGCAGTACTTC.

The sample holds a few counts of this clonotype. The rearrangement joins TRBV12-3 or TRBV12-4 to TRBJ2-1, with 10 bases identical to TRBD1. The DNA matches TRBJ2-5 better at its end, which makes the J call doubtful. This CDR3 contains 16 residues. This CDR3 is CASSLGGQGVYETQYF. The CDR3 nucleotides are TGTGCCAGCAGTTTAGGAGGACAGGGGGTGTATGAGACCCAGTACTTC.

This chain joins TRBV5-1 and TRBJ2-2; D may be TRBD2 (5 bases). Per germline, CDR1 SGHRS and CDR2 YFSETQ. V lost 6 bases and J 1 base, leaving 22 bases between the germline ends. This CDR3 is built from 18 residues. The CDR3 region has the DNA TGCGCCAGCAAATTGCTGACTGGCGGTGGAGGGAACACCGGGGAGCTGTTTTTT. This gives the protein CASKLLTGGGGNTGELFF.

The chain uses TRBV11-2 and TRBJ2-5; D is unresolved. Trimming took 2 bases from V and 3 from J, leaving 13 bases between them. Germline-derived CDR1 and CDR2 are SGHAT and FQNNGV. The length of the CDR3 is 15 residues. The CDR3 loop is CASSLRNYQKETQYF. The CDR3 DNA is TGTGCCAGCAGCTTAAGGAACTACCAAAAAGAGACCCAGTACTTC.

This clonotype was seen many times. The V call is TRBV20-1, the J call TRBJ2-1, with TRBD1 matching over 9 bases. Unmatched junction bases numbered 12, after V lost 3 bases and J lost 6 bases. CDR1 is DFQATT and CDR2 is SNEGSKA in the germline V gene (reference sequence). There are 16 residues in the CDR3. The CDR3 nucleotides read TGCAGTGCTAGGGCCCCGGACAGGGGACTAATCAATGAGCAGTTCTTC. This encodes CSARAPDRGLINEQFF.

The V and J genes are TRBV20-1 and TRBJ2-7; 7 nucleotides agree with TRBD2. Germline assignment: CDR1 DFQATT and CDR2 SNEGSKA (reference sequence). The CDR3 runs 13 residues. DNA for the CDR3: TGCAGCGTTGGGAGGGCGGCTGTCTACGAGCAGTACTTC. Its translation is CSVGRAAVYEQYF.

This clonotype was seen a handful of times. J is TRBJ2-2 and V is TRBV14; 11 bases map to TRBD2. V lost 5 bases, J lost 7 bases, and 3 bases stayed unmatched. This CDR3 spans 14 amino acids. Germline V lookup: CDR1 SGHDN, CDR2 FVKESK. The CDR3 coding sequence is TGTGCCAGCAGCTCACTAGCGGGGGACGGGGAGCTGTTTTTT. Amino acid sequence: CASSSLAGDGELFF. The whole variable domain, remainder taken from reference TRBV14 and TRBJ2-2, is EAGVTQFPSHSVIEKGQTVTLRCDPISGHDNLYWYRRVMGKEIKFLLHFVKESKQDESGMPNNRFLAERTGGTYSTLKVQPAELEDSGVYFCASSSLAGDGELFFGEGSRLTVL.

Only a few counts were recorded for this clonotype. The chain carries TRBV5-4 and TRBJ2-7; D gene unclear. CDR3 size: 14 residues. Trimming removed 0 bases at V and 3 bases at J, with 10 bases between. Germline CDR1 and CDR2: SGHNT and YYREEE (reference sequence). Here the CDR3 DNA reads TGTGCCAGCAGCTTGGAGACCACTCACTACGAGCAGTACTTC. Translating gives CASSLETTHYEQYF.

There are many counts of this clonotype. The chain combines TRBV11-2 with TRBJ2-1; a weak D match, TRBD1 (6 bases). The CDR3 loop spans 13 amino acids. V lost 8 bases and J 4 bases, leaving 12 bases between the germline ends. Per germline, CDR1 SGHAT and CDR2 FQNNGV. The CDR3 DNA follows: TGTGCCAGCCGGGACAACCTATACAATGAGCAGTTCTTC. Amino acids: CASRDNLYNEQFF. Full variable domain (missing parts from reference TRBV11-2 and TRBJ2-1): EAGVAQSPRYKIIEKRQSVAFWCNPISGHATLYWYQQILGQGPKLLIQFQNNGVVDDSQLPKDRFSAERLKGVDSTLKIQPAKLEDSAVYLCASRDNLYNEQFFGPGTRLTVL.

CDR3 region: CASSEQGADEKLFF. CDR3 in DNA: TGTGCCAGCAGCGAACAGGGGGCTGATGAAAAACTGTTTTTT. The gene calls are TRBV9 and TRBJ1-4; 9 positions match TRBD1. The CDR3 consists of 14 residues. Per the germline V gene, CDR1 is SGDLS and CDR2 is YYNGEE. V lost 3 bases and J lost 6; bases outside the gene matches: 3.